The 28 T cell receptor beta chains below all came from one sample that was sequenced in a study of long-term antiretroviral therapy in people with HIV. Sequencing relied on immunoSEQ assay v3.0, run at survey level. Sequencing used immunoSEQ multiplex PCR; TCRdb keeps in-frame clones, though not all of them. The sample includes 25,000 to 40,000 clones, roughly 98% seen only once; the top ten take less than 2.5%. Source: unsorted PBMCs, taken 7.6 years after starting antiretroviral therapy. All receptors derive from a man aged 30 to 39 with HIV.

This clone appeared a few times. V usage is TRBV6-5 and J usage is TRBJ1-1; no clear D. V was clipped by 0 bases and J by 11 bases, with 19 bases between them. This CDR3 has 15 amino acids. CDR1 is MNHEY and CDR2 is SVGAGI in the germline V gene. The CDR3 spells CASSYSGKGGRMAFF. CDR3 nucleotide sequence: TGTGCCAGCAGTTACTCGGGTAAGGGCGGTCGAATGGCTTTCTTT.

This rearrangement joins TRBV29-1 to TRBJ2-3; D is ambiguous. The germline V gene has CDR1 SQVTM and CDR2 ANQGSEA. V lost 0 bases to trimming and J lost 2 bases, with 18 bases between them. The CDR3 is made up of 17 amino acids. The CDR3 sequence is CSVEDVGYPSYTDTQYF. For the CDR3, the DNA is TGCAGCGTTGAAGACGTGGGCTACCCCTCTTACACAGATACGCAGTATTTT.

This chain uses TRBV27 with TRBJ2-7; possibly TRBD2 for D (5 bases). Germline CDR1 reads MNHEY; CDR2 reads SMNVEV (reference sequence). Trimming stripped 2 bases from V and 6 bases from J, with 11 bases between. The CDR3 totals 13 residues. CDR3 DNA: TGTGCCAGCAGTTTAGTCCCTAGCTCCGAGCAGTACTTC. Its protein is CASSLVPSSEQYF.

CDR3: CASSLSSQGAYEQYF. DNA of the CDR3: TGCGCCAGCAGCTTGTCGAGTCAGGGGGCCTACGAGCAGTACTTC. This sequence joins TRBV5-1 and TRBJ2-7; 7 positions match TRBD1. The CDR3 is 15 amino acids. Germline CDR1 SGHRS, CDR2 YFSETQ. The J segment lost 2 bases and the V segment lost 1 base, leaving 6 bases of the junction unmatched.

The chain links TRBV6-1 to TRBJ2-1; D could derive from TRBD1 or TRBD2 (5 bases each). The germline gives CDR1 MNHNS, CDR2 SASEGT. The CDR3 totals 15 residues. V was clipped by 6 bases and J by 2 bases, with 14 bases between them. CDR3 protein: CASRPGPHPYNEQFF. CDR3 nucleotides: TGTGCCAGCAGGCCGGGACCCCATCCCTACAATGAGCAGTTCTTC.

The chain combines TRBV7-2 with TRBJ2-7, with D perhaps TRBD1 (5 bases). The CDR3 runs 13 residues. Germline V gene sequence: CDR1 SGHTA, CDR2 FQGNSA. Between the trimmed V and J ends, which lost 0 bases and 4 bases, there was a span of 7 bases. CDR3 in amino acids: CASSLARGYEQYF. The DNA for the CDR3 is TGTGCCAGCAGCTTAGCTAGGGGATACGAGCAGTACTTC.

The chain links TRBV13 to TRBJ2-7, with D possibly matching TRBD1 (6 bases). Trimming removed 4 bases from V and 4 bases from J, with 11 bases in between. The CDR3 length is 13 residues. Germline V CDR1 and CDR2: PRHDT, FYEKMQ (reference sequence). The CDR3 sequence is CASSSDRSYEQYF. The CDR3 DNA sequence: TGTGCCAGCAGCTCCGACAGGTCTTACGAGCAGTACTTC. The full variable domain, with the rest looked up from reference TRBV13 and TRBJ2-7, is AAGVIQSPRHLIKEKRETATLKCYPIPRHDTVYWYQQGPGQDPQFLISFYEKMQSDKGSIPDRFSAQQFSDYHSELNMSSLELGDSALYFCASSSDRSYEQYFGPGTRLTVT.

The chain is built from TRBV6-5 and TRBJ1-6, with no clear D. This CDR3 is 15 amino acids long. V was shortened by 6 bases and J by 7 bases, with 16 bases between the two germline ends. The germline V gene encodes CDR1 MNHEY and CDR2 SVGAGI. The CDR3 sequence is CASRRSAAPNSPLHF. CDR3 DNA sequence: TGTGCCAGCAGGCGGTCGGCGGCCCCCAATTCACCCCTCCACTTT.

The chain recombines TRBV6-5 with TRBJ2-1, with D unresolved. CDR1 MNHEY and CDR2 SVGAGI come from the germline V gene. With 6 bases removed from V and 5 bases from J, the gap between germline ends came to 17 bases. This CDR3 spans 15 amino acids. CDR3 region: CASRFRNLLNNEQFF. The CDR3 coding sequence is TGTGCCAGCAGGTTTCGGAACCTACTAAACAATGAGCAGTTCTTC.

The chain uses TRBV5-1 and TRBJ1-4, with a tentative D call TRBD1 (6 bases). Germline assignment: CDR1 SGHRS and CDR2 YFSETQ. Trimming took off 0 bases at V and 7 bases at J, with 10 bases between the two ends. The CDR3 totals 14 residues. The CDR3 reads CASSLGQGIEKLFF. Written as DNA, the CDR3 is TGCGCCAGCAGCTTGGGCCAGGGGATTGAAAAACTGTTTTTT.

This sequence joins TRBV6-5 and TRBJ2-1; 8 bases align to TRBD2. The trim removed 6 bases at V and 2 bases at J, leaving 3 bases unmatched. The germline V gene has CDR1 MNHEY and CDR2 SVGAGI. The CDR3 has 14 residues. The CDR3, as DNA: TGTGCCAGCAGATCGGGACTAGCCTACAATGAGCAGTTCTTC. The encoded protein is CASRSGLAYNEQFF.

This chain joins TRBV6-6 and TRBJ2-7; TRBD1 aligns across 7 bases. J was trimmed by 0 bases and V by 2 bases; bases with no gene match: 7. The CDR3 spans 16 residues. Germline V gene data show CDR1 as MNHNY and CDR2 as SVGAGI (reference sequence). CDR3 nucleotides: TGTGCCAGCAGTTACCGGCCGACAGGGACCTCCTACGAGCAGTACTTC. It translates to CASSYRPTGTSYEQYF.

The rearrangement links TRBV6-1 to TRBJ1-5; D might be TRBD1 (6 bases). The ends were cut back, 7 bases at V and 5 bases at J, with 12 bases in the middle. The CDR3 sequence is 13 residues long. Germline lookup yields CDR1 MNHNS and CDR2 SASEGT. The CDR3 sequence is CASMGAVHQPQHF. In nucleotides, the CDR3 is TGTGCCAGCATGGGGGCCGTGCATCAGCCCCAGCATTTT.

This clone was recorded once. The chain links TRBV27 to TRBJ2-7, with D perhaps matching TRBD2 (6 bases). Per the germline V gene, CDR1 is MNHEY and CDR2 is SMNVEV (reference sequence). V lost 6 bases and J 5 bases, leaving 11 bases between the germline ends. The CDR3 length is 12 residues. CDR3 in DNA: TGTGCCAGCAGGGACTATGGGCACGAGCAGTACTTC. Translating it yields CASRDYGHEQYF.

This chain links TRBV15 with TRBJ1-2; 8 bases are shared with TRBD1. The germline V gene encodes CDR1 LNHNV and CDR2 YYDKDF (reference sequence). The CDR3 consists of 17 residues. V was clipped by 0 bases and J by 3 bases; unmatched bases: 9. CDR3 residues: CATSRERSTGGYYGYTF. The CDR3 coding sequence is TGTGCCACCAGCAGAGAACGGAGTACAGGGGGTTACTATGGCTACACCTTC. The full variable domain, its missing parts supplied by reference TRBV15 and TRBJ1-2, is DAMVIQNPRYQVTQFGKPVTLSCSQTLNHNVMYWYQQKSSQAPKLLFHYYDKDFNNEADTPDNFQSRRPNTSFCFLDIRSPGLGDTAMYLCATSRERSTGGYYGYTFGSGTRLTVV.

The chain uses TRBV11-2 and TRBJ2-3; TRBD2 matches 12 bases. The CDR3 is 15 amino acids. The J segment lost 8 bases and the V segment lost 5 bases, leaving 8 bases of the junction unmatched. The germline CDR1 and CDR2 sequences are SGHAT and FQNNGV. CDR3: CASSPSGRARTTQYF. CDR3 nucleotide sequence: TGTGCCAGCAGCCCTAGCGGGAGGGCCCGAACTACGCAGTATTTT.

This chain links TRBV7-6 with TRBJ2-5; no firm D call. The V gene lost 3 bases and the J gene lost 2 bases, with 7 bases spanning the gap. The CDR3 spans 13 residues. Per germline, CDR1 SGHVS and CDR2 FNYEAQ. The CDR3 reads CASSLYRQETQYF. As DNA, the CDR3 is TGTGCCAGCAGCTTGTATCGTCAAGAGACCCAGTACTTC.

The DNA of the CDR3 is TGCGCCAGCAGCCAAGATGGGCAGGGGGGTACTGAAGCTTTCTTT. Its translation is CASSQDGQGGTEAFF. V is TRBV4-3 and J is TRBJ1-1, with 7 bases that match TRBD1. The CDR3 totals 15 residues. The V segment lost 0 bases and the J segment 5 bases; nucleotides outside the gene matches: 6. Germline CDR1 LGHNA, CDR2 YSLEER.

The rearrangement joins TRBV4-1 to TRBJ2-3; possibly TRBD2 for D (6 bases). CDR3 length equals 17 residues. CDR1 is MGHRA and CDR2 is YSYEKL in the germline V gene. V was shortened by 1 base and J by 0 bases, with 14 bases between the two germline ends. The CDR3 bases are TGCGCCAGCAGCCAAGGGAGGAGGGGATGGAGCACAGATACGCAGTATTTT. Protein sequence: CASSQGRRGWSTDTQYF.

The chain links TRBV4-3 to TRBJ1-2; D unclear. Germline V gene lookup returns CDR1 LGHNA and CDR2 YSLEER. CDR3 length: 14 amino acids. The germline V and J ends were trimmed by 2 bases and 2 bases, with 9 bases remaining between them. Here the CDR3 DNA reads TGCGCCAGCAGCCAATGGACGGGGAACTATGGCTACACCTTC. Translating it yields CASSQWTGNYGYTF.

Here the CDR3 reads CASSTSYGYTF. As DNA, the CDR3 is TGTGCCAGTAGCACGTCCTATGGCTACACCTTC. The chain couples TRBV19 to TRBJ1-2; no clear D. Trimming removed 6 bases at V and 4 bases at J, with 6 bases between. This CDR3 region has 11 residues. Germline V lookup: CDR1 LNHDA, CDR2 SQIVND (reference sequence).

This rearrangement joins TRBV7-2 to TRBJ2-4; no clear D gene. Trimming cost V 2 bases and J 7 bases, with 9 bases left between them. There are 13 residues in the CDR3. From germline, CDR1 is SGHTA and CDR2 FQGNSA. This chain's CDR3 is CASSLQRGNIQYF. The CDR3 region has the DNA TGTGCCAGCAGCTTACAGCGTGGGAACATTCAGTACTTC.

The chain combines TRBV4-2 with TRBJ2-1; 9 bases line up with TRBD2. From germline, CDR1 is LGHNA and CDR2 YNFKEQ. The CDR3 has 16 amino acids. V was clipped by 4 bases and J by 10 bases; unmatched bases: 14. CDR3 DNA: TGTGCCAGCAGCCCCTCCCTAGCGGGACGCCCAGGGGAGCAGTTCTTC. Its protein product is CASSPSLAGRPGEQFF.

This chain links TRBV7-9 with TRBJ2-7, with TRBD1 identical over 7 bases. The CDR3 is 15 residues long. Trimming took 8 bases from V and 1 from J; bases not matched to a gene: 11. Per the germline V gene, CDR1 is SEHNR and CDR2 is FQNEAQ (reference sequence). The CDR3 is CASSGPGQASYEQYF. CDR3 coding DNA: TGTGCCAGCTCAGGTCCAGGACAGGCATCCTACGAGCAGTACTTC.

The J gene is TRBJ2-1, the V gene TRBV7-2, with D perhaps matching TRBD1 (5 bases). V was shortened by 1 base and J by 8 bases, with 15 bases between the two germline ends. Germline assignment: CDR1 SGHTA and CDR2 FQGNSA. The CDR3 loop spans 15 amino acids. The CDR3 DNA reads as TGTGCCAGCAGCTTAGAAGCAGGGCCGGATCATGAGCAGTTCTTC. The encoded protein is CASSLEAGPDHEQFF. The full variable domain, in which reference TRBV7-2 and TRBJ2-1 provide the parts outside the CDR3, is GAGVSQSPSNKVTEKGKDVELRCDPISGHTALYWYRQSLGQGLEFLIYFQGNSAPDKSGLPSDRFSAERTGGSVSTLTIQRTQQEDSAVYLCASSLEAGPDHEQFFGPGTRLTVL.

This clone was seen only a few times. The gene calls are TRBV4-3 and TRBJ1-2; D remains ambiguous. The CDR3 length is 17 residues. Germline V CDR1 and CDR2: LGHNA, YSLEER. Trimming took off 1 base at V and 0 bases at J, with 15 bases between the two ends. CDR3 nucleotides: TGCGCCAGCAGCCAAGGGAGTATTCGTTACTCTAACTATGGCTACACCTTC. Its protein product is CASSQGSIRYSNYGYTF.

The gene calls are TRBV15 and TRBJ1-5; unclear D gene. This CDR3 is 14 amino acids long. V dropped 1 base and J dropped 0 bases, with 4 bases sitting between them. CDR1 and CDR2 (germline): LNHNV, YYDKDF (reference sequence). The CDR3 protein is CATSRANSNQPQHF. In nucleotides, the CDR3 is TGTGCCACCAGCAGAGCTAATAGCAATCAGCCCCAGCATTTT.

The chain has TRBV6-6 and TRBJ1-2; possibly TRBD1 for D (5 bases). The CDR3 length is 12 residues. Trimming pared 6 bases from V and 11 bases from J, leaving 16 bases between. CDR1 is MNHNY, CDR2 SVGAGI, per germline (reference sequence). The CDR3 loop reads CASSPLAGRYTF. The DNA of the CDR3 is TGTGCCAGCAGCCCTTTGGCAGGGCGATACACCTTC.